These T cell receptor beta chains were read from a single sample in a study of Graves' ophthalmopathy and Graves' hyperthyroidism. MiXCR, run by TCRdb on the multiplex PCR reads, gives a single entry per CDR3 protein. Here the sample spans over a million distinct CDR3 sequences, about 38% being singletons. Sequencing was done on a sample of peripheral blood or thyroid tissue (not recorded which). These receptors came from an adult man with Graves' hyperthyroidism. The CDR3 runs from the conserved cysteine through the conserved F or W. Fields, in order: CDR3 protein, CDR3 DNA, clone size, D gene, J gene, V gene. The D gene is left open where the match is weak. Rows give clone size only sometimes, using once, few, many, or a class for an expanded clone.

cdr3_aa: CASSFPPGTGAVNTEAFF; cdr3_nt: TGTGCCAGCAGCTTCCCCCCCGGGACAGGGGCCGTAAACACTGAAGCTTTCTTT; clone_size: -; d_call: TRBD1; j_call: TRBJ1-1; v_call: TRBV9
cdr3_aa: CASSLAGTYEQYF; cdr3_nt: TGCGCCAGCAGCTTGGCAGGAACCTACGAGCAGTACTTC; clone_size: many; d_call: -; j_call: TRBJ2-7; v_call: TRBV5-1
cdr3_aa: CASSLWADTQYF; cdr3_nt: TGTGCCAGCAGTTTGTGGGCAGATACGCAGTATTTT; clone_size: -; d_call: -; j_call: TRBJ2-3; v_call: TRBV12-3/TRBV12-4
cdr3_aa: CASSSGENSYEQYF; cdr3_nt: TGTGCCAGCAGTTCGGGGGAGAACTCCTACGAGCAGTACTTC; clone_size: -; d_call: -; j_call: TRBJ2-7; v_call: TRBV12-3/TRBV12-4
cdr3_aa: CASSVQGAEGNTIYF; cdr3_nt: TGTGCCAGCAGCGTGCAGGGGGCCGAAGGAAACACCATATATTTT; clone_size: -; d_call: TRBD1; j_call: TRBJ1-3; v_call: TRBV7-9
cdr3_aa: CSAPEGLAGGTGELFF; cdr3_nt: TGCAGTGCCCCCGAAGGCCTAGCGGGGGGGACCGGGGAGCTGTTTTTT; clone_size: few; d_call: TRBD2; j_call: TRBJ2-2; v_call: TRBV20-1
cdr3_aa: CASGQGTAYGYTF; cdr3_nt: TGTGCCAGCGGACAAGGGACCGCCTATGGCTACACCTTC; clone_size: many; d_call: -; j_call: TRBJ1-2; v_call: TRBV10-3
cdr3_aa: CASSTVGQQTYGYTF; cdr3_nt: TGTGCCAGTAGTACGGTCGGACAGCAAACTTATGGCTACACCTTC; clone_size: -; d_call: -; j_call: TRBJ1-2; v_call: TRBV19
cdr3_aa: CASSSRGTRYNSPLHF; cdr3_nt: TGTGCCAGCAGTTCGCGAGGGACAAGGTATAATTCACCCCTCCACTTT; clone_size: many; d_call: -; j_call: TRBJ1-6; v_call: TRBV7-2
cdr3_aa: CASSEPRTGNTEAFF; cdr3_nt: TGTGCCAGCAGTGAACCAAGGACTGGAAACACTGAAGCTTTCTTT; clone_size: -; d_call: -; j_call: TRBJ1-1; v_call: TRBV25-1
cdr3_aa: CASSELAEQYF; cdr3_nt: TGTGCCAGCAGTGAGTTAGCGGAGCAGTACTTC; clone_size: many; d_call: -; j_call: TRBJ2-7; v_call: TRBV25-1
cdr3_aa: CASDRGQGYGYTF; cdr3_nt: TGTGCCAGTGACAGGGGACAGGGCTATGGCTACACCTTC; clone_size: -; d_call: TRBD1; j_call: TRBJ1-2; v_call: TRBV25-1
cdr3_aa: CASSDVLKNTGELFF; cdr3_nt: TGCGCCAGCAGTGACGTGCTGAAGAACACCGGGGAGCTGTTTTTT; clone_size: few; d_call: -; j_call: TRBJ2-2; v_call: TRBV10-2
cdr3_aa: CASGTGVVETQYF; cdr3_nt: TGTGCCAGCGGGACAGGGGTGGTAGAGACCCAGTACTTC; clone_size: many; d_call: TRBD1; j_call: TRBJ2-5; v_call: TRBV2
cdr3_aa: CASSIGLAGVRGETQYF; cdr3_nt: TGTGCCAGCAGTATAGGGCTAGCGGGAGTTCGGGGGGAGACCCAGTACTTC; clone_size: -; d_call: TRBD2; j_call: TRBJ2-5; v_call: TRBV12-3/TRBV12-4
cdr3_aa: CATSGQGDYRHSGNTIYF; cdr3_nt: TGTGCCACCAGCGGACAGGGGGACTATCGACACTCTGGAAACACCATATATTTT; clone_size: -; d_call: TRBD1; j_call: TRBJ1-3; v_call: TRBV7-9
cdr3_aa: CAISEGWTNTEAFF; cdr3_nt: TGTGCCATCAGTGAAGGTTGGACGAACACTGAAGCTTTCTTT; clone_size: few; d_call: -; j_call: TRBJ1-1; v_call: TRBV10-3
cdr3_aa: CASSPGGLGEKLFF; cdr3_nt: TGTGCCAGCAGTCCAGGGGGCTTGGGTGAAAAACTGTTTTTT; clone_size: -; d_call: TRBD1; j_call: TRBJ1-4; v_call: TRBV2
cdr3_aa: CSATSGTGLQPQHF; cdr3_nt: TGCAGCGCTACATCCGGGACAGGGCTTCAGCCCCAGCATTTT; clone_size: many; d_call: TRBD1; j_call: TRBJ1-5; v_call: TRBV29-1
cdr3_aa: CASSQDRGKSEAFF; cdr3_nt: TGTGCCAGCAGCCAAGATCGGGGCAAAAGCGAAGCTTTCTTT; clone_size: few; d_call: -; j_call: TRBJ1-1; v_call: TRBV14
cdr3_aa: CSAQTWGSNQPQHF; cdr3_nt: TGCAGTGCCCAAACCTGGGGGAGCAATCAGCCCCAGCATTTT; clone_size: many; d_call: -; j_call: TRBJ1-5; v_call: TRBV20-1